Sequencing of this T cell receptor beta chain was carried out in a study of response to subunit inactivated influenza vaccine. As concerns this clonotype: The target antigen is unknown.

Notes on the study in general: The authors put forward the suggestion that each seasonal influenza vaccination may bring in only a limited number of new T cells.

Trimming removed 3 bases at V and 2 bases at J, with 14 bases between. The CDR3 runs to 15 residues. Germline CDR1 SGHRS, CDR2 YFSETQ. TCRdb ran MiXCR on the RT-PCR reads and lists one entry per CDR3 protein. The sample has approximately 530,000 distinct CDR3 sequences; under 15% are singletons. The gene calls are TRBV5-1 and TRBJ2-5; possibly TRBD1 for D (6 bases). This sequence was found in a man aged 50 to 59 who received an inactivated influenza vaccine. This sample comprised PBMCs from blood, obtained 40 to 50 days after vaccination. The CDR3 DNA reads as TGCGCCAGCAGCTCGACAGGCATGGGGCAAGAGACCCAGTACTTC. Translation gives CASSSTGMGQETQYF.